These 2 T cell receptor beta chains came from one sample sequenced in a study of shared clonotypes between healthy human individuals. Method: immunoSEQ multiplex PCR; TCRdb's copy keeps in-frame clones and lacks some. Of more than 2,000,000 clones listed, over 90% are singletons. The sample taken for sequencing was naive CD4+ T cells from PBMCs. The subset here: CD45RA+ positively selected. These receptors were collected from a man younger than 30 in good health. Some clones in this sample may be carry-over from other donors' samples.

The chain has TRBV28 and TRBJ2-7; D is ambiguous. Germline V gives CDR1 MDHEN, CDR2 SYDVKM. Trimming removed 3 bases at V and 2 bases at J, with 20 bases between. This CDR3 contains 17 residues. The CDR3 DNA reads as TGTGCCAGCAGTTTGCGCCTGGTGGAGAGACCTACCTACGAGCAGTACTTC. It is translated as CASSLRLVERPTYEQYF.

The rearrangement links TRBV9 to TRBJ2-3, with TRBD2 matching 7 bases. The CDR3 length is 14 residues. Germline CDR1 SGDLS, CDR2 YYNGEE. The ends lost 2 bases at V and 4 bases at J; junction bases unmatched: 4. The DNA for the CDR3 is TGTGCCAGCAGCGTTGGCGGGAGCTCAGATACGCAGTATTTT. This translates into CASSVGGSSDTQYF.